This passage covers 14 T cell receptor beta chains from one sample sequenced in a study of cytomegalovirus exposure and HLA in healthy donors. The PCR had 60 Vbeta and 13 Jbeta primers. Data came from immunoSEQ multiplex PCR; TCRdb stores just in-frame clones and leaves some out. This sample has roughly 100,000 clones, with approximately 82% found just once. The sample was PBMCs. The receptor set was obtained from a man aged 40-50 years in good health and CMV-seropositive.

The chain links TRBV28 to TRBJ1-5, with 8 bases that match TRBD1. Germline assignment: CDR1 MDHEN and CDR2 SYDVKM. The junction had 12 bases not matched to a gene; V was cut back by 4 bases and J by 7 bases. This CDR3 comprises 16 residues. The CDR3 bases are TGTGCCAGCAGTTCGATAGGACAGGGCCTTGGACAGCCCCAGCATTTT. Protein product: CASSSIGQGLGQPQHF.

The chain employs TRBV4-3 and TRBJ2-4; perhaps TRBD2 as D (7 bases). Per germline, CDR1 LGHNA and CDR2 YSLEER. The germline V and J ends were trimmed by 0 bases and 11 bases, with 11 bases remaining between them. This CDR3 contains 13 residues. The CDR3 nucleotides are TGCGCCAGCAGCCAAGAATCGGGGGGCCTTCAGTACTTC. It codes for CASSQESGGLQYF.

CDR3 loop: CATSIKVPGTAEAFF. CDR3 DNA sequence: TGTGCCACCAGCATAAAGGTCCCCGGGACAGCTGAAGCTTTCTTT. This rearrangement joins TRBV15 to TRBJ1-1, with 7 bases aligning to TRBD1. J lost 6 bases, V lost 4 bases, and 11 bases had no gene match. Germline loops: CDR1 LNHNV, CDR2 YYDKDF (reference sequence). The CDR3 sequence is 15 residues long.

The table lists this clone with a few counts. This chain's CDR3 is CASSERGSETQYF. The CDR3 DNA reads as TGTGCCAGCAGCGAGCGGGGGTCGGAGACCCAGTACTTC. V and J are TRBV7-3 and TRBJ2-5; 8 bases agree with TRBD2. The ends lost 5 bases at V and 5 bases at J; junction bases unmatched: 4. Germline V gene data show CDR1 as SGHTA and CDR2 as FQGTGA. The CDR3 covers 13 residues.

This rearrangement joins TRBV7-9 to TRBJ2-1; TRBD2 might be the D (6 bases). The CDR3 spans 14 residues. Between the trimmed V and J ends, which lost 5 bases and 8 bases, there was a span of 16 bases. CDR1 is SEHNR, CDR2 FQNEAQ, per germline (reference sequence). CDR3 DNA sequence: TGTGCCAGCAGCCCACAGGACTACCGGGATGAGCAGTTCTTC. Translating it yields CASSPQDYRDEQFF.

The rearrangement uses TRBV11-2 and TRBJ2-2; 7 positions match TRBD2. Germline CDR1 reads SGHAT; CDR2 reads FQNNGV. This CDR3 contains 17 residues. J was trimmed by 7 bases and V by 2 bases; bases with no gene match: 13. CDR3 DNA: TGTGCCAGCAGCTTATCCGGCGGGAGCGGGGCCGGCGGGGAGCTGTTTTTT. This translates into CASSLSGGSGAGGELFF.

This chain uses TRBV27 with TRBJ2-3; D might be TRBD2 (5 bases). This CDR3 spans 16 amino acids. CDR1 is MNHEY and CDR2 is SMNVEV in the germline V gene (reference sequence). The ends were cut back, 5 bases at V and 2 bases at J, with 17 bases in the middle. DNA of the CDR3: TGTGCCAGCAGTCCCCTAGGAGAGGAGGTCACAGATACGCAGTATTTT. The encoded protein is CASSPLGEEVTDTQYF.

The chain uses TRBV28 and TRBJ1-3; D not certain. Trimming took 8 bases from V and 4 from J, leaving 12 bases between them. The V gene's germline CDR1 is MDHEN and CDR2 SYDVKM. CDR3 size: 13 residues. The DNA of the CDR3 is TGTGCCAGCTTGGACTCCTACGGAAACACCATATATTTT. It is translated as CASLDSYGNTIYF.

The chain is built from TRBV10-3 and TRBJ1-2; no definite D call. Trimming shortened V by 8 bases and J by 2 bases, and 12 bases separated the two germline ends. This CDR3 is built from 13 residues. Germline V gene sequence: CDR1 ENHRY, CDR2 SYGVKD. CDR3 sequence (DNA): TGTGCCATCTCCCGGGAGGGAAACTATGGCTACACCTTC. This codes for CAISREGNYGYTF.

The chain uses TRBV18 and TRBJ2-7; 10 bases agree with TRBD1. Germline V CDR1 and CDR2: KGHSH, LQKENI. The CDR3 loop spans 15 amino acids. With 0 bases clipped from V and 7 bases from J, the junction kept 6 bases outside the gene matches. CDR3 region: CASSPPMRTGGEQYF. The CDR3 DNA sequence: TGTGCCAGCTCACCACCGATGAGGACAGGGGGGGAGCAGTACTTC.

V is TRBV9 and J is TRBJ2-2, with D possibly TRBD2 on 5 matching bases. Germline CDR1 SGDLS, CDR2 YYNGEE. V was trimmed by 0 bases and J by 7 bases, leaving 13 bases between them. The CDR3 extends over 15 amino acids. The CDR3 reads CASSVEGGDGGELFF. The CDR3 DNA sequence: TGTGCCAGCAGCGTAGAAGGAGGTGACGGCGGGGAGCTGTTTTTT.

The chain joins TRBV19 to TRBJ1-4, with 8 nucleotides matching TRBD1. This CDR3 region has 14 residues. CDR1 and CDR2 from the germline V gene are LNHDA and SQIVND (reference sequence). Germline trimming cut 6 bases from V and 8 bases from J; bases unmatched to any gene: 8. The CDR3 DNA reads as TGTGCCAGTAGCCGTTCGGACAGGGACGAAAAACTGTTTTTT. Protein product: CASSRSDRDEKLFF.

The rearrangement uses TRBV11-2 and TRBJ1-2, with 7 bases fitting TRBD1. Per germline, CDR1 SGHAT and CDR2 FQNNGV. The trim removed 5 bases at V and 3 bases at J, leaving 6 bases unmatched. This CDR3 region has 14 residues. In DNA, the CDR3 is TGTGCCAGCAGCACCGGGACAGTTGACTATGGCTACACCTTC. Residues: CASSTGTVDYGYTF.

The chain couples TRBV2 to TRBJ1-2; tentatively, D is TRBD1 (6 bases). V lost 5 bases to trimming and J lost 4 bases, with 14 bases between them. From germline, CDR1 is SNHLY and CDR2 FYNNEI. The CDR3 consists of 14 residues. CDR3 sequence reads: CASSRGRGPYGYTF. CDR3 nucleotide sequence: TGTGCCAGCAGTAGAGGCAGGGGTCCCTATGGCTACACCTTC.